The 20 T cell receptor beta chains below all came from one sample that was sequenced in a study of Graves' ophthalmopathy and Graves' hyperthyroidism. Amplification from RNA transcripts yielded the TCR beta CDR3 regions. First-round RT-PCR with HTBI primers preceded a second-round multiplex PCR. TCRdb recomputed calls from the multiplex PCR reads with MiXCR, one row per CDR3 protein. The sample lists some 410,000 distinct CDR3 sequences, roughly 21% occurring once. Source material: peripheral blood. Source of these receptors: a young woman with stable Graves' hyperthyroidism.

In this sample, this clonotype turned up once. A much larger clone differs from this one at a single base, so this may be a read error. The gene calls are TRBV6-1 and TRBJ2-7; the D gene is possibly TRBD2 (5 bases). The germline V and J ends were trimmed by 6 bases and 4 bases, with 13 bases remaining between them. This CDR3 is 13 amino acids long. From germline, CDR1 is MNHNS and CDR2 SASEGT. CDR3 in amino acids: CASRGISAYEQYF. The CDR3 DNA follows: TGTGCCAGCAGAGGGATTAGCGCATACGAGCAGTACTTC.

This clonotype was seen a few times. A read error may produce the germline difference seen at one junction end. DNA of the CDR3: TGTGCCAGCAGCTGGCCAGGGACTAGCGGGAGCTTGGCCAAAACCATTAAGTACTTC. Protein: CASSWPGTSGSLAKTIKYF. The chain combines TRBV11-2 with TRBJ2-4; 14 positions agree with TRBD2. CDR1 SGHAT and CDR2 FQNNGV come from the germline V gene. The CDR3 loop spans 19 amino acids.

There are many counts of this clonotype. The rearrangement uses TRBV3-1 and TRBJ2-6; D call uncertain. V was cut by 1 base and J by 3 bases, with 4 bases left in between. The germline gives CDR1 LGHDT, CDR2 YNNKEL (reference sequence). This CDR3 has 14 amino acids. DNA of the CDR3: TGTGCCAGCAGCCAAGTGAGTGGGGCCAACGTCCTGACTTTC. Translating it yields CASSQVSGANVLTF.

The sample holds many counts of this clonotype. The rearrangement joins TRBV20-1 to TRBJ1-6, with a tentative D call TRBD1 (6 bases). Germline CDR1 reads DFQATT; CDR2 reads SNEGSKA (reference sequence). V was trimmed by 3 bases and J by 6 bases, leaving 9 bases between them. The CDR3 is 13 amino acids. The CDR3 DNA is TGCAGTGCTAGGGACAGACGTAATTCACCCCTCCACTTT. Translation gives CSARDRRNSPLHF.

There are many counts of this clonotype. This chain joins TRBV20-1 and TRBJ1-2, with D perhaps matching TRBD1 (6 bases). V lost 6 bases, J lost 8 bases, and 19 bases lay in between. CDR3 size: 13 residues. Germline CDR1 is DFQATT and CDR2 is SNEGSKA (reference sequence). The CDR3 region is CSAPAQGFRGYTF. Written as DNA, the CDR3 is TGCAGTGCCCCTGCGCAGGGGTTTAGAGGCTACACCTTC.

This clonotype was picked up many times. The V gene is TRBV29-1, the J gene TRBJ1-5, with a possible D match to TRBD1 (5 bases). Per the germline V gene, CDR1 is SQVTM and CDR2 is ANQGSEA. The CDR3 spans 13 residues. Trimming shortened V by 4 bases and J by 3 bases, and 10 bases separated the two germline ends. The CDR3 spells CSVAEGLNQPQHF. The CDR3, as DNA: TGCAGCGTTGCAGAGGGACTCAATCAGCCCCAGCATTTT.

This clonotype was seen many times. The chain couples TRBV30 to TRBJ1-1; no definite D call. CDR1 is GTSNPN and CDR2 is SVGIG in the germline V gene (reference sequence). CDR3 length: 13 residues. Trimming pared 2 bases from V and 3 bases from J, leaving 10 bases between. The DNA for the CDR3 is TGTGCCTGGAGTCCCAACCCCGACACTGAAGCTTTCTTT. It yields the protein CAWSPNPDTEAFF.

This clonotype was counted between two and nine times. The chain is built from TRBV2 and TRBJ1-5; D not certain. The CDR3 length is 15 residues. Between the trimmed V and J ends, which lost 3 bases and 0 bases, there was a span of 9 bases. Germline V gene sequence: CDR1 SNHLY, CDR2 FYNNEI. CDR3 in DNA: TGTGCCAGCAGTGAGCGGACGTATAGCAATCAGCCCCAGCATTTT. This translates into CASSERTYSNQPQHF.

This chain connects TRBV28 to TRBJ1-5, with D unclear. The germline V gene encodes CDR1 MDHEN and CDR2 SYDVKM. The CDR3 sequence is 15 residues long. With 3 bases removed from V and 3 bases from J, the gap between germline ends came to 12 bases. CDR3 nucleotide sequence: TGTGCCAGCAGTTTCGGGATCGGCATCAATCAGCCCCAGCATTTT. This codes for CASSFGIGINQPQHF.

The chain employs TRBV6-5 and TRBJ1-2, with D unclear. Between the trimmed V and J ends, which lost 4 bases and 1 base, there was a span of 7 bases. There are 13 residues in the CDR3. Germline V gene lookup returns CDR1 MNHEY and CDR2 SVGAGI. The CDR3 loop reads CASSSNVNYGYTF. The DNA for the CDR3 is TGTGCCAGCAGTTCAAATGTTAACTATGGCTACACCTTC.

This clonotype showed up many times. The chain carries TRBV12-3 or TRBV12-4 and TRBJ2-7; possibly TRBD1 for D (5 bases). This CDR3 is built from 14 residues. V shed 5 bases and J shed 0 bases, with 11 bases lying between them. CDR3 bases: TGTGCCAGCAGTCTTTCAGGGAACTCCTACGAGCAGTACTTC. It encodes CASSLSGNSYEQYF.

Many counts were recorded for this clonotype. This chain joins TRBV11-3 and TRBJ1-1; weak D call: TRBD1 (6 bases). The CDR3 runs to 20 residues. The V and J ends lost 1 base and 0 bases respectively, with 24 bases between them. Germline V CDR1 and CDR2: SGHNT, YENEEA. The CDR3 protein is CASSLGWDIRPLGLNTEAFF. The DNA for the CDR3 is TGTGCCAGCAGCTTAGGGTGGGACATACGCCCATTGGGGTTGAACACTGAAGCTTTCTTT.

This clonotype was recorded at least ten times. The chain uses TRBV7-2 and TRBJ1-5; D uncertain. This CDR3 region has 15 residues. CDR1 SGHTA and CDR2 FQGNSA come from the germline V gene. V was cut by 6 bases and J by 1 base, with 13 bases left in between. CDR3 sequence (DNA): TGTGCCAGCAGGACCGGGGTTGGAAGCAATCAGCCCCAGCATTTT. Its protein is CASRTGVGSNQPQHF.

The gene calls are TRBV29-1 and TRBJ2-7; 13 positions agree with TRBD2. CDR1 is SQVTM, CDR2 ANQGSEA, per germline. The CDR3 is 16 residues long. With 3 bases clipped from V and 5 bases from J, the junction kept 10 bases outside the gene matches. The CDR3 DNA is TGCAGCGTTGAGGGGACTAGCGGGAATGCGGATCACGAGCAGTACTTC. Translated: CSVEGTSGNADHEQYF.

This clonotype occurred a few times. V gene TRBV28 combines with J gene TRBJ1-2, with D perhaps matching TRBD1 (5 bases). CDR1 MDHEN and CDR2 SYDVKM come from the germline V gene. The CDR3 is 12 residues long. Trimming shortened V by 6 bases and J by 8 bases, and 13 bases separated the two germline ends. The CDR3 region is CASRSTVDGYTF. The CDR3 nucleotides are TGTGCCAGCAGGTCGACAGTTGACGGCTACACCTTC.

The chain couples TRBV28 to TRBJ2-5; possibly TRBD1 for D (5 bases). CDR1 and CDR2 from the germline V gene are MDHEN and SYDVKM. The CDR3 runs to 13 residues. V was clipped by 7 bases and J by 2 bases, with 11 bases between them. Here the CDR3 DNA reads TGTGCCAGCAACCCAGGGTCGCAAGAGACCCAGTACTTC. It codes for CASNPGSQETQYF.

This clonotype showed up just a few times. V gene TRBV2 combines with J gene TRBJ1-2, with D possibly matching TRBD1 (6 bases). The CDR3 consists of 13 residues. V lost 2 bases to trimming and J lost 8 bases, with 12 bases between them. Per the germline V gene, CDR1 is SNHLY and CDR2 is FYNNEI. The CDR3 sequence is CASSERGLGGYTF. The CDR3 DNA reads as TGTGCCAGCAGTGAAAGGGGGTTGGGGGGCTACACCTTC.

The chain recombines TRBV7-8 with TRBJ1-1, with D perhaps matching TRBD1 (5 bases). The CDR3 length is 14 residues. The V end was cut by 4 bases, the J end by 1 base, with 10 bases between. CDR1 and CDR2 from the germline V gene are SGHVS and FQNEAQ. The chain's CDR3 is CASSYVGGNTEAFF. For the CDR3, the DNA is TGTGCCAGCAGCTATGTGGGGGGGAACACTGAAGCTTTCTTT.

This clonotype was detected many times. At one end, the junction sequence differs from germline, possibly due to a read error. The chain links TRBV27 to TRBJ1-6; 7 positions agree with TRBD1. Germline CDR1 and CDR2: MNHEY and SMNVEV (reference sequence). CDR3 length: 14 amino acids. This CDR3 reads CASSFRDSNTPLHF. For the CDR3, the DNA is TGTGCCAGCAGTTTCCGGGACAGTAATACACCCCTCCACTTT.

The table lists this clonotype with many counts. The V call is TRBV20-1, the J call TRBJ2-4, with D perhaps matching TRBD1 (5 bases). V lost 5 bases to trimming and J lost 5 bases, with 13 bases between them. The CDR3 spans 13 residues. CDR1 and CDR2 (germline): DFQATT, SNEGSKA (reference sequence). Here the CDR3 DNA reads TGCAGTGCTGACGCCGACAGTGAAAACATTCAGTACTTC. This translates into CSADADSENIQYF.